The 3 T cell receptor beta chains in this list originate from one sample, sequenced in a study of OX40 agonist ivuxolimab in advanced cancers. TCRdb's copy holds only in-frame clones and misses some; the assay was immunoSEQ multiplex PCR. The data show almost 35,000 clones, less than 85% seen once. The sample here was CD4+ or CD8+ T cells sorted from blood, taken in a trial of the OX40 agonist ivuxolimab. The receptors originated from an adult with an advanced solid tumor such as melanoma, head and neck, liver or kidney cancer.

The chain links TRBV2 to TRBJ1-2; 7 bases map to TRBD1. This CDR3 is 14 amino acids long. The germline V gene encodes CDR1 SNHLY and CDR2 FYNNEI. V shed 6 bases and J 3 bases; nucleotides not matched to a gene: 7. The CDR3 is CASRRRGGDYGYTF. In DNA form, the CDR3 reads TGTGCCAGCAGGAGAAGAGGGGGCGACTATGGCTACACCTTC.

This clone was observed a few times. The CDR3 nucleotides are TGCAGCGTTGAAGGACAGGCCCGCGAGCAGTACTTC. Translation gives CSVEGQAREQYF. The chain uses TRBV29-1 and TRBJ2-7, with D possibly matching TRBD1 (6 bases). Trimming stripped 1 base from V and 6 bases from J, with 10 bases between. There are 12 residues in the CDR3. Germline V gene sequence: CDR1 SQVTM, CDR2 ANQGSEA.

This clone showed up just once. The chain couples TRBV18 to TRBJ2-6, with D possibly matching TRBD1 (6 bases). Trimming pared 0 bases from V and 4 bases from J, leaving 10 bases between. Germline lookup yields CDR1 KGHSH and CDR2 LQKENI. The CDR3 is 16 amino acids. CDR3 loop: CASSPPPGAGANVLTF. The CDR3 nucleotides are TGTGCCAGCTCACCACCCCCAGGGGCCGGGGCCAACGTCCTGACTTTC.